Below, 30 T cell receptor beta chains from the same sample are listed, as sequenced in a study of cytomegalovirus exposure and HLA in healthy donors. TCRdb's table, derived via immunoSEQ multiplex PCR, lists solely in-frame clones and lacks some. This repertoire shows around 250,000 clones, around 87% found once; its top ten account for 0.35% to 0.45%. The source material was PBMCs. These receptors were taken from a woman between 18 and 29 years old in good health and CMV-seronegative.

This sequence joins TRBV29-1 and TRBJ1-1; perhaps TRBD1 as D (5 bases). The CDR3 is 11 amino acids. CDR1 and CDR2 (germline): SQVTM, ANQGSEA. CDR3 coding DNA: TGCAGGGGGGGGGAGAACACTGAAGCTTTCTTT. This codes for CRGGENTEAFF.

V and J are TRBV28 and TRBJ2-1; a weak D match, TRBD1 (5 bases). The V end lost 3 bases, the J end lost 2 bases, and 8 bases lay between the germline ends. Germline-derived CDR1 and CDR2 are MDHEN and SYDVKM. The CDR3 is 14 amino acids. This chain's CDR3 is CASSLMGPYNEQFF. The CDR3 DNA sequence: TGTGCCAGCAGTTTGATGGGGCCCTACAATGAGCAGTTCTTC. The full variable domain, with the rest looked up from reference TRBV28 and TRBJ2-1, is DVKVTQSSRYLVKRTGEKVFLECVQDMDHENMFWYRQDPGLGLRLIYFSYDVKMKEKGDIPEGYSVSREKKERFSLILESASTNQTSMYLCASSLMGPYNEQFFGPGTRLTVL.

V and J are TRBV7-6 and TRBJ2-3, with 8 bases aligning to TRBD2. Germline CDR1 and CDR2: SGHVS and FNYEAQ. V shed 1 base, J shed 1 base, and the junction held 4 bases outside the gene matches. The CDR3 covers 16 residues. The CDR3, as DNA: TGTGCCAGCAGCTTAGGAGAGCGGGGGCGCACAGATACGCAGTATTTT. The encoded protein is CASSLGERGRTDTQYF. The variable domain in full, completed from reference TRBV7-6 and TRBJ2-3, reads GAGVSQSPRYKVTKRGQDVALRCDPISGHVSLYWYRQALGQGPEFLTYFNYEAQQDKSGLPNDRFSAERPEGSISTLTIQRTEQRDSAMYRCASSLGERGRTDTQYFGPGTRLTVL.

This chain joins TRBV2 and TRBJ1-1, with D hard to call. The CDR3 contains 15 residues. The V gene's germline CDR1 is SNHLY and CDR2 FYNNEI. V lost 4 bases and J 2 bases, leaving 14 bases between the germline ends. CDR3 loop: CASSGGSSRNTEAFF. The CDR3 DNA follows: TGTGCCAGCAGTGGAGGGTCGAGTAGAAACACTGAAGCTTTCTTT. The variable domain in full, completed from reference TRBV2 and TRBJ1-1, reads EPEVTQTPSHQVTQMGQEVILRCVPISNHLYFYWYRQILGQKVEFLVSFYNNEISEKSEIFDDQFSVERPDGSNFTLKIRSTKLEDSAMYFCASSGGSSRNTEAFFGQGTRLTVV.

This chain uses TRBV6-5 with TRBJ1-5; TRBD1 is a possible D gene (6 bases). CDR1 and CDR2 (germline): MNHEY, SVGAGI. Trimming cost V 4 bases and J 7 bases, with 14 bases left between them. This CDR3 is built from 14 residues. DNA of the CDR3: TGTGCCAGCAGTTCTTACAGGGTACCCCAGCCCCAGCATTTT. It codes for CASSSYRVPQPQHF.

The CDR3 coding sequence is TGCAGCGTTGCCGAAACTAGCGGGGGCGCCCCCCAGTATTTT. Protein sequence: CSVAETSGGAPQYF. The chain combines TRBV29-1 with TRBJ2-3; 11 nucleotides align to TRBD2. The CDR3 runs to 14 residues. The ends lost 4 bases at V and 12 bases at J; junction bases unmatched: 12. The germline CDR1 and CDR2 sequences are SQVTM and ANQGSEA.

The chain is built from TRBV30 and TRBJ2-7, with 7 bases matching TRBD1. The CDR3 has 15 residues. After removal of 1 base from V and 4 bases from J, the junction contained 10 bases not matched to a gene. CDR1 and CDR2 from the germline V gene are GTSNPN and SVGIG (reference sequence). The CDR3 DNA sequence: TGTGCCTGGAGTGGGAAGGGTACGACAGGGTACGAGCAGTACTTC. This codes for CAWSGKGTTGYEQYF.

J is TRBJ2-7 and V is TRBV7-2; no reliable D call. Germline V lookup: CDR1 SGHTA, CDR2 FQGNSA. Between the trimmed V and J ends, which lost 5 bases and 3 bases, there was a span of 14 bases. The CDR3 loop spans 14 amino acids. The CDR3 nucleotides are TGTGCCAGCAGCGGTCTTCCGGATAACTACGAGCAGTACGTC. Protein product: CASSGLPDNYEQYV.

This clone was counted a few times. The chain is built from TRBV25-1 and TRBJ1-2; 8 nucleotides agree with TRBD1. The CDR3 has 13 residues. The V gene end was trimmed by 5 bases and the J gene end by 7 bases; junction bases not matched to a gene: 6. CDR1 and CDR2 (germline): MGHDK, SYGVNS. The CDR3 here is CASSPPGGFGYTF. For the CDR3, the DNA is TGTGCCAGCAGTCCGCCAGGGGGCTTTGGCTACACCTTC.

V gene TRBV5-5 combines with J gene TRBJ1-2; 8 nucleotides align to TRBD1. Germline V gives CDR1 SGHKS, CDR2 YYEKEE (reference sequence). The CDR3 contains 18 residues. V gave up 1 base and J gave up 0 bases; unmatched junction bases: 11. CDR3 bases: TGTGCCAGCAGCTTGACCGGGACAGGAGACGATCCTAACTATGGCTACACCTTC. This sequence encodes CASSLTGTGDDPNYGYTF.

The rearrangement joins TRBV9 to TRBJ1-1; no clear D gene. The CDR3 has 12 residues. In germline, CDR1 is SGDLS, CDR2 YYNGEE. Trimming removed 4 bases at V and 8 bases at J, with 12 bases between. The CDR3 spells CASSPHGGEAFF. Here the CDR3 DNA reads TGTGCCAGCAGCCCCCACGGAGGAGAAGCTTTCTTT. Full variable domain (rest looked up from reference TRBV9 and TRBJ1-1): DSGVTQTPKHLITATGQRVTLRCSPRSGDLSVYWYQQSLDQGLQFLIQYYNGEERAKGNILERFSAQQFPDLHSELNLSSLELGDSALYFCASSPHGGEAFFGQGTRLTVV.

V is TRBV11-2 and J is TRBJ2-3, with a weak D call TRBD1 (7 bases). V was cut by 4 bases and J by 1 base, with 12 bases left in between. The CDR3 totals 15 residues. Germline V gene data show CDR1 as SGHAT and CDR2 as FQNNGV. In DNA form, the CDR3 reads TGTGCCAGCAGCTGGAGGGGGCGAGGCACAGATACGCAGTATTTT. Amino acid sequence: CASSWRGRGTDTQYF.

The rearrangement joins TRBV27 to TRBJ2-7, with a weak D call TRBD2 (7 bases). There are 17 residues in the CDR3. CDR1 and CDR2 from the germline V gene are MNHEY and SMNVEV (reference sequence). Trimming took 3 bases from V and 0 from J, leaving 18 bases between them. The CDR3: CASSFRGAGVSSYEQYF. The CDR3 nucleotides read TGTGCCAGCAGTTTTCGGGGGGCGGGCGTCAGCTCCTACGAGCAGTACTTC.

The chain links TRBV5-1 to TRBJ1-2; a possible D gene is TRBD1 (5 bases). Trimming removed 0 bases at V and 2 bases at J, with 14 bases between. The CDR3 is made up of 16 amino acids. Germline lookup yields CDR1 SGHRS and CDR2 YFSETQ. As DNA, the CDR3 is TGCGCCAGCAGCTTGGGGGGCGATGGCACCAACTATGGCTACACCTTC. Translation: CASSLGGDGTNYGYTF.

This clone has only one observation. The V call is TRBV15, the J call TRBJ2-1; 7 bases fit TRBD1. Germline V CDR1 and CDR2: LNHNV, YYDKDF (reference sequence). There are 15 residues in the CDR3. The junction had 9 bases not matched to a gene; V was cut back by 0 bases and J by 10 bases. The CDR3: CATSRDKGAAREQFF. CDR3 in DNA: TGTGCCACCAGCAGAGACAAGGGGGCGGCTAGGGAGCAGTTCTTC.

The gene calls are TRBV7-6 and TRBJ2-7, with 7 bases aligning to TRBD1. The CDR3 runs 14 residues. Unmatched junction bases numbered 9, after V lost 5 bases and J lost 5 bases. Germline V gene lookup returns CDR1 SGHVS and CDR2 FNYEAQ. CDR3 nucleotides: TGTGCCAGCAGCAAGACGTACAGGGGCGACGAGCAGTACTTC. This sequence encodes CASSKTYRGDEQYF.

The chain uses TRBV11-2 and TRBJ1-3, with a tentative D call TRBD1 (5 bases). Germline values: CDR1 SGHAT, CDR2 FQNNGV. Trimming removed 5 bases at V and 4 bases at J, with 12 bases between. There are 14 residues in the CDR3. CDR3 loop: CASSRRVAGNTIYF. In DNA, the CDR3 is TGTGCCAGCAGCCGCAGGGTAGCCGGAAACACCATATATTTT.

The chain has TRBV27 and TRBJ1-1; D uncertain. Germline V gene data show CDR1 as MNHEY and CDR2 as SMNVEV (reference sequence). The ends were cut back, 0 bases at V and 4 bases at J, with 6 bases in the middle. The CDR3 loop spans 13 amino acids. As DNA, the CDR3 is TGTGCCAGCAGTTTATCGGAGGCCACTGAAGCTTTCTTT. Protein: CASSLSEATEAFF.

The V gene is TRBV28, the J gene TRBJ1-2; D gene ambiguous. Germline CDR1 MDHEN, CDR2 SYDVKM. V was pared by 2 bases and J by 5 bases, with 3 bases between. The CDR3 runs 11 residues. The CDR3 loop is CASSLQYGYTF. Written as DNA, the CDR3 is TGTGCCAGCAGTTTACAGTATGGCTACACCTTC.

The rearrangement joins TRBV19 to TRBJ1-5, with D possibly matching TRBD1 (5 bases). Per the germline V gene, CDR1 is LNHDA and CDR2 is SQIVND (reference sequence). This CDR3 comprises 12 residues. Trimming shortened V by 5 bases and J by 5 bases, and 7 bases separated the two germline ends. CDR3 region: CASSGGYQPQHF. For the CDR3, the DNA is TGTGCCAGTAGTGGGGGGTATCAGCCCCAGCATTTT.

This chain connects TRBV29-1 to TRBJ2-7; D might be TRBD2 (6 bases). The V end lost 2 bases, the J end lost 6 bases, and 23 bases lay between the germline ends. CDR3 length: 16 amino acids. Per the germline V gene, CDR1 is SQVTM and CDR2 is ANQGSEA. In DNA, the CDR3 is TGCAGCGTTGAATTGAGGTTCAGGCAGGGACTCAGCGAGCAGTACTTC. Translated: CSVELRFRQGLSEQYF.

J is TRBJ2-7 and V is TRBV29-1, with TRBD1 matching over 10 bases. V shed 7 bases, J shed 6 bases, and the junction held 9 bases outside the gene matches. The CDR3 contains 13 residues. From germline, CDR1 is SQVTM and CDR2 ANQGSEA. The CDR3 DNA reads as TGCAGCGGCTCCCGGGACAGGGGTGGCGAGCAGTACTTC. Amino acids: CSGSRDRGGEQYF.

The chain links TRBV10-3 to TRBJ2-1; a weak D match, TRBD2 (5 bases). Trimming pared 0 bases from V and 8 bases from J, leaving 11 bases between. Germline CDR1 reads ENHRY; CDR2 reads SYGVKD. This CDR3 region has 14 residues. CDR3 loop: CAISESTGSDEQFF. As DNA, the CDR3 is TGTGCCATCAGTGAGTCGACGGGAAGCGATGAGCAGTTCTTC.

The chain employs TRBV5-6 and TRBJ1-6; tentatively, D is TRBD1 (5 bases). Germline V gives CDR1 SGHDT, CDR2 YYEEEE. The ends were cut back, 2 bases at V and 7 bases at J, with 10 bases in the middle. This CDR3 has 14 residues. This CDR3 is CASSFTQGNSPLHF. CDR3 nucleotides: TGTGCCAGCAGCTTCACTCAGGGCAATTCACCCCTCCACTTT.

The chain links TRBV11-2 to TRBJ2-3; 11 bases line up with TRBD2. Germline V gene sequence: CDR1 SGHAT, CDR2 FQNNGV. V dropped 10 bases and J dropped 2; count of bases not matched to a gene: 8. The CDR3 covers 15 residues. CDR3 in amino acids: CATRLAGRFTDTQYF. The CDR3 DNA is TGTGCCACCAGACTAGCGGGGAGATTCACAGATACGCAGTATTTT.

V gene TRBV9 combines with J gene TRBJ1-1, with 10 bases aligning to TRBD1. Germline V gene data show CDR1 as SGDLS and CDR2 as YYNGEE. CDR3 size: 14 residues. Trimming at V came to 0 bases and at J to 6 bases, leaving 2 bases not matched to a gene. The CDR3 DNA reads as TGTGCCAGCAGCGTAGTGGGGACAGGGGCTGAAGCTTTCTTT. The encoded protein is CASSVVGTGAEAFF.

This CDR3 is CASSFVTGINYGYTF. CDR3 nucleotide sequence: TGTGCCAGCAGTTTCGTGACAGGAATTAACTATGGCTACACCTTC. V gene TRBV28 combines with J gene TRBJ1-2, with TRBD1 as a possible D gene (6 bases). Germline-derived CDR1 and CDR2 are MDHEN and SYDVKM. The CDR3 is made up of 15 amino acids. V shed 3 bases and J shed 1 base, with 12 bases lying between them.

V is TRBV21-1 and J is TRBJ1-1. TRBV21-1 constitutes a pseudogene. This CDR3 is 16 amino acids long. In DNA, the CDR3 is TGTGCCAGCACCCCTCGACTCCGAAACATGAACACTGAAGCTTTCTTT. As protein: CASTPRLRNMNTEAFF.

V and J are TRBV5-8 and TRBJ2-1, with TRBD2 matching over 7 bases. CDR3 length equals 15 residues. Germline values: CDR1 SGHTS, CDR2 YDEGEE. The J segment lost 2 bases and the V segment lost 4 bases, leaving 6 bases of the junction unmatched. The CDR3 region is CASSVKRGTYNEQFF. The CDR3 DNA reads as TGTGCCAGCAGCGTAAAGCGGGGAACCTACAATGAGCAGTTCTTC.

The chain combines TRBV6-1 with TRBJ2-7, with no clear D. CDR1 and CDR2 from the germline V gene are MNHNS and SASEGT. Trimming shortened V by 1 base and J by 0 bases, and 7 bases separated the two germline ends. The CDR3 has 14 amino acids. CDR3 region: CASSEGVDSYEQYV. CDR3 nucleotides: TGTGCCAGCAGTGAAGGGGTCGACTCCTACGAGCAGTACGTC.